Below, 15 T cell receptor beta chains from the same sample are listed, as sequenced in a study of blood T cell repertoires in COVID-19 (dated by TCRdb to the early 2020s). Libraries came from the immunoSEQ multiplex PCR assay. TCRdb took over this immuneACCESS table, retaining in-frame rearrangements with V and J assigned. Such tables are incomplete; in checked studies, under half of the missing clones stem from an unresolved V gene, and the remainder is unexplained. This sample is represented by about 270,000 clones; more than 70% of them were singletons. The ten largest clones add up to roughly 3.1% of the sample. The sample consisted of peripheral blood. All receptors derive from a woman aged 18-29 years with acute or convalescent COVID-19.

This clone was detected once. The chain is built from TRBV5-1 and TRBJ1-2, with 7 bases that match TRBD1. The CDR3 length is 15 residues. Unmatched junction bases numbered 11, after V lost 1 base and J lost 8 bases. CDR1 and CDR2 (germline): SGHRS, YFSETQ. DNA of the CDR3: TGCGCCAGCAGCTTGAGACAGGGCGGGTCGATGGGCTACACCTTC. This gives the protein CASSLRQGGSMGYTF. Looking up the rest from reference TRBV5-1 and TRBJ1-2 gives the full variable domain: KAGVTQTPRYLIKTRGQQVTLSCSPISGHRSVSWYQQTPGQGLQFLFEYFSETQRNKGNFPGRFSGRQFSNSRSEMNVSTLELGDSALYLCASSLRQGGSMGYTFGSGTRLTVV.

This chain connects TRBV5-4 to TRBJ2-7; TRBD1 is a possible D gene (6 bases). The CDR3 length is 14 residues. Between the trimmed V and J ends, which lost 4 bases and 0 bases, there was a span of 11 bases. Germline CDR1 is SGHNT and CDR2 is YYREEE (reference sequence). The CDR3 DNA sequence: TGTGCCAGCAGCCACCGGGACACCTCCTACGAGCAGTACTTC. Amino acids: CASSHRDTSYEQYF.

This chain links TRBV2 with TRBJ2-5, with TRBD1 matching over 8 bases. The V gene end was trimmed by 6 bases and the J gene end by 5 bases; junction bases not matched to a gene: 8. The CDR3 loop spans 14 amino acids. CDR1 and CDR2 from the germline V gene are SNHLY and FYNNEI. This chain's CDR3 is CASSNTGGRETQYF. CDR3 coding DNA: TGTGCCAGCAGCAATACAGGGGGGAGGGAGACCCAGTACTTC.

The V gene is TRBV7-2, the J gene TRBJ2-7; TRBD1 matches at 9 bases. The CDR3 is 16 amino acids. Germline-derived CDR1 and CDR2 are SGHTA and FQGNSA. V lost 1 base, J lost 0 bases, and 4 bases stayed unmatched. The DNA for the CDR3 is TGTGCCAGCAGCTTAGTTGGGACAGGGATCTCCTACGAGCAGTACTTC. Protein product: CASSLVGTGISYEQYF. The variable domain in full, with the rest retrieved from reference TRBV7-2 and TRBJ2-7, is GAGVSQSPSNKVTEKGKDVELRCDPISGHTALYWYRQSLGQGLEFLIYFQGNSAPDKSGLPSDRFSAERTGGSVSTLTIQRTQQEDSAVYLCASSLVGTGISYEQYFGPGTRLTVT.

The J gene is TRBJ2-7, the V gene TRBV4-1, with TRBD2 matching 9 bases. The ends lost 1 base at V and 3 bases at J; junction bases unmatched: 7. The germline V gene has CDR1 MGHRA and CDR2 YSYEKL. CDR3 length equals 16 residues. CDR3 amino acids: CASSQGSAGGFYEQYF. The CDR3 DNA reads TGCGCCAGCAGCCAAGGATCGGCGGGAGGGTTCTACGAGCAGTACTTC.

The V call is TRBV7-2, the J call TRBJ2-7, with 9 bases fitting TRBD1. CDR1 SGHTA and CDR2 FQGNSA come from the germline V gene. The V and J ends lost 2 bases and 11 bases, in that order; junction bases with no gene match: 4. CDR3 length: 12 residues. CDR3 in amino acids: CASSLNRDREYF. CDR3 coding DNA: TGTGCCAGCAGCTTAAACCGGGACAGGGAGTACTTC. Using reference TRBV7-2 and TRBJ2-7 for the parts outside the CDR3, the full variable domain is GAGVSQSPSNKVTEKGKDVELRCDPISGHTALYWYRQSLGQGLEFLIYFQGNSAPDKSGLPSDRFSAERTGGSVSTLTIQRTQQEDSAVYLCASSLNRDREYFGPGTRLTVT.

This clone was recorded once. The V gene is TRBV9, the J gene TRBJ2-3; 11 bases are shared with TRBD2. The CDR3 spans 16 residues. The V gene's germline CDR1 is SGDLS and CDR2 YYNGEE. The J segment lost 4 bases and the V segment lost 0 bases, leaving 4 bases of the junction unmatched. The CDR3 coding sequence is TGTGCCAGCAGCGTAGAACTAGCGGGAGTTTCAGATACGCAGTATTTT. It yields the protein CASSVELAGVSDTQYF.

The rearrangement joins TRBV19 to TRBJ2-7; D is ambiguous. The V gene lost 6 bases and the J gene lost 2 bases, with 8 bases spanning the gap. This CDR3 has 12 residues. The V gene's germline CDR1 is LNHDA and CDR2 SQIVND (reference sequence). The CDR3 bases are TGTGCCAGTAGACAGCACCCCTACGAGCAGTACTTC. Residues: CASRQHPYEQYF.

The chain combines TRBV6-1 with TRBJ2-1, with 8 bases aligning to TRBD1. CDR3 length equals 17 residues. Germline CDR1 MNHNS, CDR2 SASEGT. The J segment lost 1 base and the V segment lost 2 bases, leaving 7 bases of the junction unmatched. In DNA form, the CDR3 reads TGTGCCAGCAGTGAACGTGGACAGGGTTGGTCCTACAATGAGCAGTTCTTC. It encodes CASSERGQGWSYNEQFF.

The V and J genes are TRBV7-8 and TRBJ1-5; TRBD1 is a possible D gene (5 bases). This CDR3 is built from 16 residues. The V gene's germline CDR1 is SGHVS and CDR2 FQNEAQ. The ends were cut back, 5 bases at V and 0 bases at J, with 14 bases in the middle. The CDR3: CASSPWGVASNQPQHF. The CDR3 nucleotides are TGTGCCAGCAGCCCATGGGGCGTCGCTAGCAATCAGCCCCAGCATTTT.

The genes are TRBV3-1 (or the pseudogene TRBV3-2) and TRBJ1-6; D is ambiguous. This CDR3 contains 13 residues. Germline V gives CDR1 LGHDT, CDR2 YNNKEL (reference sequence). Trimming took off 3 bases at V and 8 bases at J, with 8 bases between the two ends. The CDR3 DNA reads TGTGCCAGCAGCCATGAGGGTGATTCACCCCTCCACTTT. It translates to CASSHEGDSPLHF.

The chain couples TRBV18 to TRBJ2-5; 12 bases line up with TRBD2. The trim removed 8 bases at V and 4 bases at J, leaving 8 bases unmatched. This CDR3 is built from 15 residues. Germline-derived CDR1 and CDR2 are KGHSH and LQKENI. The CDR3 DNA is TGTGCCAGCCGCACACTAGCGGGAGGTTTAGAGACCCAGTACTTC. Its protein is CASRTLAGGLETQYF.

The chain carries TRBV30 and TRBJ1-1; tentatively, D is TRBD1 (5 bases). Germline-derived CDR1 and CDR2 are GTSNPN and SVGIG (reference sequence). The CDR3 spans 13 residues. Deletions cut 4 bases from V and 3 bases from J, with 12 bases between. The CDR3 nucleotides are TGTGCCTGGATAGGGGCGGTTGACACTGAAGCTTTCTTT. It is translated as CAWIGAVDTEAFF.

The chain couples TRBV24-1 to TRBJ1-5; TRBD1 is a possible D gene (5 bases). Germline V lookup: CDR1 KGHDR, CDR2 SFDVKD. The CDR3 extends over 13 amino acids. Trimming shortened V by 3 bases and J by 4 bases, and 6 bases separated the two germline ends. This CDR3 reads CATSDRGNQPQHF. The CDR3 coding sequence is TGTGCCACCAGTGATCGGGGGAATCAGCCCCAGCATTTT.

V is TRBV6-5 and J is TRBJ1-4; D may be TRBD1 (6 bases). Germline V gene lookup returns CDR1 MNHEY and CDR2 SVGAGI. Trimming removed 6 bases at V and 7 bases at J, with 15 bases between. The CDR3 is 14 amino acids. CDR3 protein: CASRPRGATEKLFF. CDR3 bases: TGTGCCAGCAGGCCACGGGGGGCCACTGAAAAACTGTTTTTT.